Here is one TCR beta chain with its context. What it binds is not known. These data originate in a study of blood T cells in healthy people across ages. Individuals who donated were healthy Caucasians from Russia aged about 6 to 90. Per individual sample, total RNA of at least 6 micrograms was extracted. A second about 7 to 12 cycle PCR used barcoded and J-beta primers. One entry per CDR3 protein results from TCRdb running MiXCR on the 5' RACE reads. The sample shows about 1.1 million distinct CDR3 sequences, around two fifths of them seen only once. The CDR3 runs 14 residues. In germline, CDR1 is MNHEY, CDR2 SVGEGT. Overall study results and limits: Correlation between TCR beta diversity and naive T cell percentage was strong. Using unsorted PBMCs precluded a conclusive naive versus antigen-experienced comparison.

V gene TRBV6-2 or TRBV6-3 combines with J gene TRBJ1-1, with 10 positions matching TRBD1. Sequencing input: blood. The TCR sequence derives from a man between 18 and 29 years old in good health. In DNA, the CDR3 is TGTGCTGTGGCGGACAGGGGGTCAAATACTGAAGCTTTCTTT. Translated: CAVADRGSNTEAFF.